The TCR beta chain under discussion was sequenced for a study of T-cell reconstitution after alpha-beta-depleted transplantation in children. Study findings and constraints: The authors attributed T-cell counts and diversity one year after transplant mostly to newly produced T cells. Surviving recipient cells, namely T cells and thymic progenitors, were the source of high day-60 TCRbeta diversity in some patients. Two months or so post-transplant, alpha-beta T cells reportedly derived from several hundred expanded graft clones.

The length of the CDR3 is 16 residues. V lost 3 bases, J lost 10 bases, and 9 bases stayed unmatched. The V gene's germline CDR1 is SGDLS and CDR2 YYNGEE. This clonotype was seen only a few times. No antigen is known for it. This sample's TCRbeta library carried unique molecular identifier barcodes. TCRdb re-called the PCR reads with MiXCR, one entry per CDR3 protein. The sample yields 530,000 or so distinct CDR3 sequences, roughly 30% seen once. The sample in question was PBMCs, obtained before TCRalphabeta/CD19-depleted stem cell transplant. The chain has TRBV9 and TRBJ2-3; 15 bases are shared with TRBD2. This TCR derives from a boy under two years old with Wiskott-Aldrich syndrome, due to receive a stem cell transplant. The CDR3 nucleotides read TGTGCCAGCAGCGCCCGGCCGGGACTAGCGGGGGGAGCGCAGTATTTT. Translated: CASSARPGLAGGAQYF.